These T cell receptor beta chains were read from a single sample in a study of T cell responses to AZD1222 COVID-19 vaccine. Sequenced by immunoSEQ multiplex PCR; TCRdb stores in-frame clones only, minus some. The data show about 83,000 clones, with about 84% seen just once and more than 8.5% held by the top ten. The sample in question was peripheral blood, obtained on day 0 of AZD1222 vaccination. Receptor source: an adult in good health. Each CDR3 is given with its conserved first and last residue. The order of the fields is D gene, V gene, clone size, J gene, CDR3 DNA, CDR3 protein. D genes are given only for firm matches. Clone size is not always given. Where it is, it says once, few, many or a class for expanded clones.

D: TRBD1
V: TRBV7-9
size: .
J: TRBJ2-3
DNA: TGTGCCAGCAGCTCTGGACAGGGAGTGAGTGGGACAGATACGCAGTATTTT
CDR3: CASSSGQGVSGTDTQYF

D: .
V: TRBV7-3
size: .
J: TRBJ1-1
DNA: TGTGCCAGCAGCTTATCGGCAGGGAACACTGAAGCTTTCTTT
CDR3: CASSLSAGNTEAFF

D: TRBD2
V: TRBV29-1
size: .
J: TRBJ2-1
DNA: TGCAGCGTTGAGCTCCTAGCGGGGGGTTTGTCCTACAATGAGCAGTTCTTC
CDR3: CSVELLAGGLSYNEQFF

D: TRBD1
V: TRBV5-6
size: .
J: TRBJ2-5
DNA: TGTGCCAGCAGCTTTAGGGTAGGGACAGGGTACGGAGAGACCCAGTACTTC
CDR3: CASSFRVGTGYGETQYF

D: TRBD1
V: TRBV2
size: .
J: TRBJ1-1
DNA: TGTGCCAGCACCCTGGGACAGGGGACTGAAGCTTTCTTT
CDR3: CASTLGQGTEAFF

D: TRBD1
V: TRBV2
size: .
J: TRBJ1-5
DNA: TGTGCCAGCAGGGGGACAGGGTGGAGCAATCAGCCCCAGCATTTT
CDR3: CASRGTGWSNQPQHF

D: .
V: TRBV29-1
size: .
J: TRBJ1-2
DNA: TGCAGCGTCCTTGGTGAGTCGGGCAGAACCTATGGCTACACCTTC
CDR3: CSVLGESGRTYGYTF

D: .
V: TRBV27
size: few
J: TRBJ2-2
DNA: TGTGCCAGCAGTTTATTTCTTCCCTCCGTCGTGACGGATAACACCGGGGAGCTGTTTTTT
CDR3: CASSLFLPSVVTDNTGELFF

D: TRBD2
V: TRBV19
size: .
J: TRBJ2-2
DNA: TGTGCCAGTAGTATGGCCGGACTAGCCCGAGCGAACACCGGGGAGCTGTTTTTT
CDR3: CASSMAGLARANTGELFF

D: .
V: TRBV12-3/TRBV12-4
size: .
J: TRBJ1-1
DNA: TGTGCCAGCAGTTGGGGGGGGAACACTGAAGCTTTCTTT
CDR3: CASSWGGNTEAFF

D: .
V: TRBV6-5
size: .
J: TRBJ1-1
DNA: TGTGCCAGCAGTTACTCGAGTCCATTAACTGAAGCTTTCTTT
CDR3: CASSYSSPLTEAFF

D: .
V: TRBV4-3
size: .
J: TRBJ1-6
DNA: TGCGCCAGCAGCCATGGGGAAGGCTATAATTCACCCCTCCACTTT
CDR3: CASSHGEGYNSPLHF

D: TRBD2
V: TRBV4-1
size: .
J: TRBJ2-1
DNA: TGCGCCAGCAGCCTTTTAGCGGGGGGGCCGGACAATGAGCAGTTCTTC
CDR3: CASSLLAGGPDNEQFF

D: TRBD1
V: TRBV19
size: many
J: TRBJ2-5
DNA: TGTGCCAGTAGGAGGGACAGGGCAAGCAAGACCCAGTACTTC
CDR3: CASRRDRASKTQYF

D: TRBD2
V: TRBV27
size: .
J: TRBJ2-3
DNA: TGTGCCAGCAGTCTCCTCCGGTTGGGACTAGCGGGAGTTGAGACGCAGTATTTT
CDR3: CASSLLRLGLAGVETQYF

D: TRBD2
V: TRBV9
size: .
J: TRBJ2-7
DNA: TGTGCCAGCAGCGTAGTCCCGGGGGGGCCGTACGAGCAGTACTTC
CDR3: CASSVVPGGPYEQYF

D: TRBD1
V: TRBV11-1
size: .
J: TRBJ2-3
DNA: TGTGCCAGCAGAGAGGGACAGGGGCGCACAGATACGCAGTATTTT
CDR3: CASREGQGRTDTQYF

D: .
V: TRBV2
size: few
J: TRBJ1-1
DNA: TGTGCCAGCAGTCGCCGGGGAATGAACACTGAAGCTTTCTTT
CDR3: CASSRRGMNTEAFF

D: TRBD1
V: TRBV9
size: .
J: TRBJ2-7
DNA: TGTGCCAGCAGCGCCTCCTCCGGGACAGGGGCACCCTACGAGCAGTACTTC
CDR3: CASSASSGTGAPYEQYF

D: TRBD1
V: TRBV6-5
size: .
J: TRBJ2-4
DNA: TGTGCCAGCAGTTCGACCGGGACAGGGGCCCACATTCAGTACTTC
CDR3: CASSSTGTGAHIQYF

D: .
V: TRBV7-8
size: .
J: TRBJ1-4
DNA: TGTGCCAGCAGCACGGCTACCCTGGGGGGAAAACTGTTTTTT
CDR3: CASSTATLGGKLFF

D: .
V: TRBV4-2
size: .
J: TRBJ1-3
DNA: TGTGCCAGCAGCCAAGCCGGGAGCCCGGTTGGAAACACCATATATTTT
CDR3: CASSQAGSPVGNTIYF

D: .
V: TRBV18
size: .
J: TRBJ1-2
DNA: TGTGCCAGCTCACAGCAGGGGACCGACGGCTACACCTTC
CDR3: CASSQQGTDGYTF

D: .
V: TRBV5-8
size: .
J: TRBJ2-5
DNA: TGTGCCAGCAGCGACCGGCGGGCCCGTAGGACCCAGTACTTC
CDR3: CASSDRRARRTQYF

D: .
V: TRBV12-3/TRBV12-4
size: .
J: TRBJ2-5
DNA: TGTGCCAGCACGGAGGGGAGACAGGGGACCCAGTACTTC
CDR3: CASTEGRQGTQYF

D: TRBD1
V: TRBV24-1
size: .
J: TRBJ2-1
DNA: TGTGCCACCAGTGATGGGGCTTGGACAGGGGTGTACAATGAGCAGTTCTTC
CDR3: CATSDGAWTGVYNEQFF

D: .
V: TRBV5-1
size: .
J: TRBJ1-3
DNA: TGCGCCAGCAGCTTGGACGTCTTAGGGAATGGAAACACCATATATTTT
CDR3: CASSLDVLGNGNTIYF